The 30 T cell receptor beta chains in this list originate from one sample, sequenced in a study of cytomegalovirus exposure and HLA in healthy donors. PCR was performed using 60 Vbeta and 13 Jbeta primers. The data were produced by immunoSEQ multiplex PCR, yet TCRdb's version contains in-frame clones alone and is incomplete. The sample holds 130,000 or so clones, under 80% seen once. Input material: PBMCs. These receptors came from a man between 18 and 35 years old in good health and CMV-seropositive.

This clone was picked up a small number of times. The J gene is TRBJ2-1, the V gene TRBV15; TRBD1 aligns across 8 bases. This CDR3 has 15 amino acids. V lost 3 bases, J lost 2 bases, and 3 bases stayed unmatched. Germline-derived CDR1 and CDR2 are LNHNV and YYDKDF (reference sequence). Here the CDR3 reads CATSRDRVTYNEQFF. The CDR3, as DNA: TGTGCCACCAGCAGGGACAGGGTCACCTACAATGAGCAGTTCTTC.

The chain links TRBV30 to TRBJ2-4; D not certain. Germline V gives CDR1 GTSNPN, CDR2 SVGIG (reference sequence). The CDR3 runs to 14 residues. V lost 1 base, J lost 0 bases, and 7 bases lay in between. The CDR3 protein is CAWSEAVAKNIQYF. Here the CDR3 DNA reads TGTGCCTGGAGTGAGGCGGTAGCCAAAAACATTCAGTACTTC.

This clone was seen a handful of times. This chain links TRBV7-2 with TRBJ2-5, with 16 bases aligning to TRBD2. This CDR3 has 17 residues. Germline V gene lookup returns CDR1 SGHTA and CDR2 FQGNSA. The junction had 8 bases not matched to a gene; V was cut back by 6 bases and J by 4 bases. CDR3: CASRPGTSGGVLETQYF. The CDR3 region has the DNA TGTGCCAGCAGACCCGGGACTAGCGGGGGGGTCTTAGAGACCCAGTACTTC.

The J gene is TRBJ1-2, the V gene TRBV28; TRBD1 might be the D (6 bases). The CDR3 runs 15 residues. CDR1 MDHEN and CDR2 SYDVKM come from the germline V gene. V lost 4 bases and J 0 bases, leaving 12 bases between the germline ends. Written as DNA, the CDR3 is TGTGCCAGCAGTTCACCGGGACAAACTAACTATGGCTACACCTTC. It specifies CASSSPGQTNYGYTF.

A word on this clone: Germline is not matched at one junction end, which may reflect a read error. This chain joins TRBV10-3 and TRBJ2-1; 9 bases are a match to TRBD1. Germline lookup yields CDR1 ENHRY and CDR2 SYGVKD. The CDR3 runs 15 residues. In DNA, the CDR3 is TGTGCCATCAGCGAACAGGGGGCCCTCTACAATGCGCAGTTCTTC. Translated, it gives CAISEQGALYNAQFF.

The chain has TRBV4-3 and TRBJ1-3, with D possibly matching TRBD1 (6 bases). Germline V gives CDR1 LGHNA, CDR2 YSLEER. Trimming took 2 bases from V and 0 from J, leaving 20 bases between them. The CDR3 runs 19 residues. This chain's CDR3 is CASSQWGAGDLNSGNTIYF. Written as DNA, the CDR3 is TGCGCCAGCAGCCAATGGGGAGCAGGGGACCTTAACTCTGGAAACACCATATATTTT.

CDR3: CASSGGRAAETQYF. DNA for the CDR3: TGTGCCAGCAGCGGCGGGAGGGCCGCGGAGACCCAGTACTTC. V and J are TRBV7-2 and TRBJ2-5; TRBD2 aligns across 9 bases. Germline assignment: CDR1 SGHTA and CDR2 FQGNSA. The CDR3 consists of 14 residues. Losses at the gene ends were 5 bases for V and 5 bases for J; bases not matched to a gene: 6.

V usage is TRBV2 and J usage is TRBJ1-4; perhaps TRBD1 as D (6 bases). The CDR3 totals 14 residues. Trimming took off 6 bases at V and 6 bases at J, with 14 bases between the two ends. In germline, CDR1 is SNHLY, CDR2 FYNNEI. The CDR3 loop reads CASRGDTYDEKLFF. CDR3 nucleotides: TGTGCCAGCAGGGGGGACACATATGATGAAAAACTGTTTTTT. Looking up the rest from reference TRBV2 and TRBJ1-4 gives the full variable domain: EPEVTQTPSHQVTQMGQEVILRCVPISNHLYFYWYRQILGQKVEFLVSFYNNEISEKSEIFDDQFSVERPDGSNFTLKIRSTKLEDSAMYFCASRGDTYDEKLFFGSGTQLSVL.

The rearrangement uses TRBV5-4 and TRBJ1-1, with D hard to call. The CDR3 consists of 13 residues. V gave up 2 bases and J gave up 7 bases, with 12 bases separating them. Per germline, CDR1 SGHNT and CDR2 YYREEE (reference sequence). For the CDR3, the DNA is TGTGCCAGCAGCTTATTCGGTAATCTTGAAGCTTTCTTT. This sequence encodes CASSLFGNLEAFF.

This clone was observed a handful of times. The rearrangement links TRBV27 to TRBJ2-4; 9 bases fit TRBD1. Germline assignment: CDR1 MNHEY and CDR2 SMNVEV (reference sequence). Trimming at V came to 8 bases and at J to 3 bases, leaving 5 bases not matched to a gene. The CDR3 runs to 14 residues. CDR3 bases: TGTGCCAGCTTTGACAGGGGGAGCAAAAACATTCAGTACTTC. This translates into CASFDRGSKNIQYF.

This rearrangement joins TRBV30 to TRBJ1-2; the D gene is possibly TRBD1 (5 bases). Trimming left V 5 bases short and J 3 bases short, with 16 bases between. Germline V gene sequence: CDR1 GTSNPN, CDR2 SVGIG (reference sequence). The CDR3 contains 14 residues. In DNA, the CDR3 is TGTGCCTGGGTCAGGTGGGGCGCGGACTATGGCTACACCTTC. It codes for CAWVRWGADYGYTF.

This sequence joins TRBV5-1 and TRBJ2-5; D is unresolved. From germline, CDR1 is SGHRS and CDR2 YFSETQ. The CDR3 contains 14 residues. Trimming took 4 bases from V and 2 from J, leaving 12 bases between them. CDR3 in amino acids: CASSARLAQETQYF. CDR3 sequence (DNA): TGCGCCAGCAGCGCCAGACTGGCTCAAGAGACCCAGTACTTC. Based on the CDR3 plus reference TRBV5-1 and TRBJ2-5, the full variable domain is KAGVTQTPRYLIKTRGQQVTLSCSPISGHRSVSWYQQTPGQGLQFLFEYFSETQRNKGNFPGRFSGRQFSNSRSEMNVSTLELGDSALYLCASSARLAQETQYFGPGTRLLVL.

The chain has TRBV18 and TRBJ2-3; 8 nucleotides agree with TRBD2. The ends lost 1 base at V and 4 bases at J; junction bases unmatched: 7. This CDR3 is 16 amino acids long. In germline, CDR1 is KGHSH, CDR2 LQKENI. CDR3 bases: TGTGCCAGCTCACCACTTTCTACGGGGGGGTCAGATACGCAGTATTTT. Its translation is CASSPLSTGGSDTQYF. Filled out from reference TRBV18 and TRBJ2-3, the complete variable domain reads NAGVMQNPRHLVRRRGQEARLRCSPMKGHSHVYWYRQLPEEGLKFMVYLQKENIIDESGMPKERFSAEFPKEGPSILRIQQVVRGDSAAYFCASSPLSTGGSDTQYFGPGTRLTVL.

The rearrangement links TRBV19 to TRBJ1-2; D is unclear. The length of the CDR3 is 15 residues. CDR1 LNHDA and CDR2 SQIVND come from the germline V gene (reference sequence). Trimming removed 1 base at V and 1 base at J, with 10 bases between. CDR3 bases: TGTGCCAGTAGTATAGCGGGAGGCCGTAACTATGGCTACACCTTC. Amino acid sequence: CASSIAGGRNYGYTF.

The V gene is TRBV7-3, the J gene TRBJ2-1; 12 bases map to TRBD2. CDR1 SGHTA and CDR2 FQGTGA come from the germline V gene. Trimming at V came to 5 bases and at J to 10 bases, leaving 15 bases not matched to a gene. The length of the CDR3 is 17 residues. CDR3: CASSTIPGLAGLPEQFF. The CDR3 bases are TGTGCCAGCAGCACAATCCCGGGACTAGCGGGCCTACCGGAGCAGTTCTTC. Full variable domain (missing parts from reference TRBV7-3 and TRBJ2-1): GAGVSQTPSNKVTEKGKYVELRCDPISGHTALYWYRQSLGQGPEFLIYFQGTGAADDSGLPNDRFFAVRPEGSVSTLKIQRTERGDSAVYLCASSTIPGLAGLPEQFFGPGTRLTVL.

The table lists this clone with a few counts. The genes are TRBV2 and TRBJ1-3, with TRBD1 as a possible D gene (6 bases). Germline V CDR1 and CDR2: SNHLY, FYNNEI. Deletions cut 8 bases from V and 2 bases from J, with 10 bases between. CDR3 length: 13 residues. The CDR3 DNA reads TGTGCCAGCGGACAGTCTGCTGGAAACACCATATATTTT. This encodes CASGQSAGNTIYF.

The genes are TRBV19 and TRBJ2-1, with 10 bases that match TRBD2. Germline V lookup: CDR1 LNHDA, CDR2 SQIVND (reference sequence). CDR3 length: 15 residues. V shed 4 bases, J shed 8 bases, and the junction held 8 bases outside the gene matches. CDR3 loop: CASSSSGGANDEQFF. Written as DNA, the CDR3 is TGTGCCAGTAGTAGCAGCGGGGGGGCGAATGATGAGCAGTTCTTC.

This clone was counted once. The rearrangement joins TRBV5-1 to TRBJ1-2; TRBD1 agrees at 8 bases. CDR1 SGHRS and CDR2 YFSETQ come from the germline V gene. The CDR3 is made up of 18 amino acids. V lost 0 bases, J lost 5 bases, and 15 bases stayed unmatched. The CDR3 reads CASSLALAGGSIIYGYTF. CDR3 DNA: TGCGCCAGCAGCTTGGCCTTGGCAGGGGGCTCGATAATATATGGCTACACCTTC.

V and J are TRBV27 and TRBJ2-5; the match to TRBD1 covers 7 bases. There are 16 residues in the CDR3. Germline V gene lookup returns CDR1 MNHEY and CDR2 SMNVEV (reference sequence). V shed 1 base, J shed 2 bases, and the junction held 7 bases outside the gene matches. The DNA for the CDR3 is TGTGCCAGCAGTTTATATAGGGGCAGGGGGCAAGAGACCCAGTACTTC. It encodes CASSLYRGRGQETQYF.

Worth noting for this clone: Within the sample, other DNA sequences also encode this same CDR3. The chain carries TRBV18 and TRBJ1-1; a possible D gene is TRBD1 (5 bases). CDR3 length: 13 residues. Germline-derived CDR1 and CDR2 are KGHSH and LQKENI. Trimming removed 2 bases at V and 1 base at J, with 5 bases between. For the CDR3, the DNA is TGTGCCAGCTCACCAACAGGGAACACTGAAGCTTTCTTT. The encoded protein is CASSPTGNTEAFF.

This clone has only a few counts. The rearrangement links TRBV7-9 to TRBJ1-3, with TRBD1 as a possible D gene (5 bases). Trimming took 1 base from V and 0 from J, leaving 7 bases between them. The CDR3 has 15 amino acids. The V gene's germline CDR1 is SEHNR and CDR2 FQNEAQ (reference sequence). CDR3 amino acids: CASSLGQSSGNTIYF. For the CDR3, the DNA is TGTGCCAGCAGCTTAGGACAGTCCTCTGGAAACACCATATATTTT.

The rearrangement uses TRBV5-1 and TRBJ1-4; the match to TRBD1 covers 7 bases. Germline CDR1 reads SGHRS; CDR2 reads YFSETQ. V lost 4 bases and J lost 4; bases outside the gene matches: 7. The CDR3 totals 15 residues. CDR3 nucleotides: TGCGCCAGCAGCACCGGGACAGCCTTTAATGAAAAACTGTTTTTT. Amino acids: CASSTGTAFNEKLFF.

This chain connects TRBV5-1 to TRBJ2-1; 7 bases are a match to TRBD2. Trimming cost V 4 bases and J 7 bases; bases outside gene matches: 8. CDR1 SGHRS and CDR2 YFSETQ come from the germline V gene. CDR3 length equals 14 residues. CDR3: CASSPGRAGNEQFF. The CDR3 DNA is TGCGCCAGCAGCCCAGGGAGGGCGGGGAATGAGCAGTTCTTC.

The genes are TRBV6-1 and TRBJ2-7; 7 bases line up with TRBD1. After removal of 6 bases from V and 3 bases from J, the junction contained 5 bases not matched to a gene. From germline, CDR1 is MNHNS and CDR2 SASEGT. This CDR3 spans 13 amino acids. CDR3 loop: CASSPGQIYEQYF. CDR3 nucleotides: TGTGCCAGCAGCCCGGGACAGATCTACGAGCAGTACTTC.

The genes are TRBV14 and TRBJ2-5, with 8 bases that match TRBD1. The CDR3 extends over 14 amino acids. CDR1 is SGHDN and CDR2 is FVKESK in the germline V gene. V lost 3 bases and J lost 9; bases outside the gene matches: 9. This CDR3 is CASSHWTGKSAQYF. In DNA form, the CDR3 reads TGTGCCAGCAGCCACTGGACAGGGAAATCGGCCCAGTACTTC.

The chain combines TRBV6-6 with TRBJ2-1; possible D gene TRBD2, 6 bases. Germline CDR1 MNHNY, CDR2 SVGAGI (reference sequence). The CDR3 contains 13 residues. Trimming pared 5 bases from V and 10 bases from J, leaving 15 bases between. The CDR3 region is CASSPGPAGEQFF. CDR3 in DNA: TGTGCCAGCAGTCCTGGCCCCGCGGGGGAGCAGTTCTTC.

This chain connects TRBV5-8 to TRBJ2-7; D call uncertain. The CDR3 totals 15 residues. Germline V lookup: CDR1 SGHTS, CDR2 YDEGEE. Trimming left V 4 bases short and J 3 bases short, with 17 bases between. The CDR3 reads CASSRRPVLFYEQYF. The CDR3 nucleotides are TGTGCCAGCAGCCGCCGCCCGGTACTCTTCTACGAGCAGTACTTC.

J is TRBJ2-2 and V is TRBV5-1; 9 bases fit TRBD1. Germline CDR1 is SGHRS and CDR2 is YFSETQ. The V gene end was trimmed by 1 base and the J gene end by 6 bases; junction bases not matched to a gene: 4. The CDR3 contains 15 residues. DNA of the CDR3: TGCGCCAGCAGCTTGTGGGACAGGGCGGCCGGGGAGCTGTTTTTT. Encoded protein: CASSLWDRAAGELFF.

The chain has TRBV5-6 and TRBJ1-2; no firm D call. Trimming left V 2 bases short and J 0 bases short, with 14 bases between. Germline CDR1 is SGHDT and CDR2 is YYEEEE. The CDR3 loop spans 16 amino acids. CDR3 in amino acids: CASSFRSRLANYGYTF. In nucleotides, the CDR3 is TGTGCCAGCAGCTTCCGTTCGAGGTTAGCTAACTATGGCTACACCTTC.

This sequence joins TRBV4-3 and TRBJ1-4, with TRBD1 matching over 11 bases. CDR1 is LGHNA and CDR2 is YSLEER in the germline V gene. V shed 0 bases and J 7 bases; nucleotides not matched to a gene: 1. This CDR3 region has 15 residues. The CDR3 bases are TGCGCCAGCAGCCAAGACGGGACAGGGGGTGAAAAACTGTTTTTT. It translates to CASSQDGTGGEKLFF.